This T cell receptor (beta chain) was captured in a study of monozygotic twins with inflammatory bowel disease. Study observations and caveats: None of the different T cell subtypes could be distinguished from one another.

Regarding this clonotype: Its cognate antigen is unknown.

The CDR3 totals 12 residues. The template was total RNA from whole blood, with no T cell sorting. Incorporation of UMIs carrying a 6-nucleotide sample barcode was performed by template switching. Researchers put TCRalpha and TCRbeta cDNA through two nested PCRs lasting 16 and 9 cycles. For each CDR3 protein, TCRdb gives one entry from its re-call of the 5' RACE reads, without DNA. The repertoire table contains nearly 450,000 distinct CDR3 sequences. Sequencing was carried out using blood. The clonotype comes from a human donor with ulcerative colitis or Crohn's disease, or a healthy co-twin of an affected twin (not recorded which). The gene calls are TRBV12-3 or TRBV12-4 and TRBJ1-6. CDR3 loop: CASSRSGWALHF.